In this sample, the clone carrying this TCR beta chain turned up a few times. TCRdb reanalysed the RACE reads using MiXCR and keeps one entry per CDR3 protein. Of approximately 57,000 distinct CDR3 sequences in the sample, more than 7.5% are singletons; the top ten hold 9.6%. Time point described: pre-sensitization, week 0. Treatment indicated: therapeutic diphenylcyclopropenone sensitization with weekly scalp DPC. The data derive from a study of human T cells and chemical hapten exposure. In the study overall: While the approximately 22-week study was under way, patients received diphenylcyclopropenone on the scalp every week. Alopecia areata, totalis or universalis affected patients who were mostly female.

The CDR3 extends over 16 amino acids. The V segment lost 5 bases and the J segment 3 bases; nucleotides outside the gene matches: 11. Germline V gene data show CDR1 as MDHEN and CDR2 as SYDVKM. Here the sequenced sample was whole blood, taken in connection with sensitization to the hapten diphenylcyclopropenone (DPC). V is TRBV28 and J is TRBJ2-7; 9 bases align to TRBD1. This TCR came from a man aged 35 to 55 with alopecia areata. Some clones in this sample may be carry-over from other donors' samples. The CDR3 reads CASSGTGSRDLYEQYF. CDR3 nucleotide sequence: TGTGCCAGCAGTGGGACAGGGAGTAGGGACCTCTACGAGCAGTACTTC.